A single sample is the source of the 20 T cell receptor beta chains below, sequenced in a study of immune evolution from preneoplasia to lung adenocarcinoma. The protocol was immunoSEQ multiplex PCR, while the TCRdb copy is restricted to in-frame clones and leaves out a portion. The sample lists some 9,200 clones; 75% to 80% were seen once. Sequenced: FFPE lung adenocarcinoma in situ tissue. The source is a person aged 80 or older with lung adenocarcinoma.

By frequency in the sample, this clone is medium-sized. This chain connects TRBV5-8 to TRBJ2-2; D is undetermined. From germline, CDR1 is SGHTS and CDR2 YDEGEE. V was cut by 2 bases and J by 6 bases, with 11 bases left in between. CDR3 length: 14 residues. The DNA for the CDR3 is TGTGCCAGCAGCTTTGGAGTTGGGCCCGGGGAGCTGTTTTTT. Translation: CASSFGVGPGELFF.

CDR3 DNA: TGTGCCAGCAGCTTAAGTAGGGCCAACACTGAAGCTTTCTTT. It is translated as CASSLSRANTEAFF. The J gene is TRBJ1-1, the V gene TRBV11-1; D not certain. The CDR3 totals 14 residues. The germline CDR1 and CDR2 sequences are SGHAT and FQDESV (reference sequence). V lost 2 bases and J lost 2, with 9 bases in between.

The chain combines TRBV18 with TRBJ2-3, with TRBD2 matching 11 bases. Losses at the gene ends were 6 bases for V and 0 bases for J; bases not matched to a gene: 11. CDR3 length: 18 residues. Germline CDR1 is KGHSH and CDR2 is LQKENI. The CDR3 region has the DNA TGTGCCAGCTCCCTGAACGGACTAGCGGGCACTAGCACAGATACGCAGTATTTT. Encoded protein: CASSLNGLAGTSTDTQYF.

V gene TRBV29-1 combines with J gene TRBJ2-3, with D tentatively TRBD1 or TRBD2 (5 bases each). The germline gives CDR1 SQVTM, CDR2 ANQGSEA. With 3 bases removed from V and 3 bases from J, the gap between germline ends came to 13 bases. This CDR3 is built from 14 residues. The CDR3 loop is CSVDKRGRTDTQYF. DNA for the CDR3: TGCAGCGTTGATAAGAGGGGAAGGACAGATACGCAGTATTTT.

The J gene is TRBJ2-1, the V gene TRBV7-3; 7 positions agree with TRBD2. This CDR3 contains 14 residues. V trimming: 2 bases; J trimming: 6 bases; junction bases outside the gene matches: 4. CDR1 and CDR2 from the germline V gene are SGHTA and FQGTGA. CDR3 region: CASSLGGLINEQFF. The CDR3 bases are TGTGCCAGCAGCTTAGGGGGACTAATCAATGAGCAGTTCTTC.

The chain employs TRBV18 and TRBJ2-3, with D unresolved. CDR3 size: 13 residues. Germline V gene sequence: CDR1 KGHSH, CDR2 LQKENI. Between the trimmed V and J ends, which lost 10 bases and 2 bases, there was a span of 13 bases. In DNA, the CDR3 is TGTGCCACCGGTTCTCCCCCCACAGATACGCAGTATTTT. Translation: CATGSPPTDTQYF.

This clone was seen a few times. The J gene is TRBJ1-2, the V gene TRBV5-4; D remains ambiguous. Germline values: CDR1 SGHNT, CDR2 YYREEE (reference sequence). V lost 0 bases to trimming and J lost 8 bases, with 5 bases between them. This CDR3 contains 11 residues. The CDR3 spells CASSLEGGYTF. The DNA of the CDR3 is TGTGCCAGCAGCTTGGAAGGGGGCTACACCTTC.

This rearrangement joins TRBV6-5 to TRBJ1-2, with D uncertain. This CDR3 spans 13 amino acids. Germline lookup yields CDR1 MNHEY and CDR2 SVGAGI. V was trimmed by 8 bases and J by 2 bases, leaving 12 bases between them. Written as DNA, the CDR3 is TGTGCCAGCCGAAATCCGGGGAACTATGGCTACACCTTC. Translation gives CASRNPGNYGYTF.

This rearrangement joins TRBV9 to TRBJ2-2, with 15 bases aligning to TRBD2. The germline V gene encodes CDR1 SGDLS and CDR2 YYNGEE. This CDR3 has 19 residues. After removal of 2 bases from V and 2 bases from J, the junction contained 7 bases not matched to a gene. The CDR3 sequence is CASSVSGTSGGINTGELFF. CDR3 DNA sequence: TGTGCCAGCAGCGTCTCAGGGACTAGCGGGGGGATTAACACCGGGGAGCTGTTTTTT.

The chain joins TRBV6-5 to TRBJ2-2, with unresolved D. Germline CDR1 is MNHEY and CDR2 is SVGAGI. V shed 4 bases and J shed 3 bases, with 3 bases lying between them. CDR3 length: 12 residues. In DNA, the CDR3 is TGTGCCAGCAGTTTCCACACCGGGGAGCTGTTTTTT. Protein sequence: CASSFHTGELFF.

The rearrangement links TRBV5-8 to TRBJ2-1; D might be TRBD1 or TRBD2, each matching 5 bases. CDR1 is SGHTS and CDR2 is YDEGEE in the germline V gene. This CDR3 contains 15 residues. Trimming pared 4 bases from V and 8 bases from J, leaving 19 bases between. CDR3 sequence (DNA): TGTGCCAGCAGCCGGGGCGCAGGGTCATGGGATGAGCAGTTCTTC. This codes for CASSRGAGSWDEQFF.

The DNA for the CDR3 is TGTGCCAGCAGCTTGGTTGCTAGCGGGGGGGCCTACAATGAGCAGTTCTTC. It encodes CASSLVASGGAYNEQFF. The rearrangement uses TRBV5-6 and TRBJ2-1, with 12 bases that match TRBD2. V gave up 0 bases and J gave up 2 bases; unmatched junction bases: 3. The germline CDR1 and CDR2 sequences are SGHDT and YYEEEE. The CDR3 spans 17 residues.

The chain is built from TRBV6-5 and TRBJ2-3, with TRBD2 matching over 7 bases. V dropped 6 bases and J dropped 5; count of bases not matched to a gene: 11. Germline V gives CDR1 MNHEY, CDR2 SVGAGI. The CDR3 totals 15 residues. Written as DNA, the CDR3 is TGTGCCAGCAGCGAGGGCGGGGGAGGGGTAGATACGCAGTATTTT. It yields the protein CASSEGGGGVDTQYF.

The gene calls are TRBV7-9 and TRBJ2-7; the D gene could be TRBD1 or TRBD2 (5 bases each). CDR1 is SEHNR and CDR2 is FQNEAQ in the germline V gene (reference sequence). The V end was cut by 6 bases, the J end by 2 bases, with 11 bases between. The CDR3 loop spans 13 amino acids. CDR3 amino acids: CASRSVGAYEQYF. In nucleotides, the CDR3 is TGTGCCAGCAGATCAGTGGGGGCCTACGAGCAGTACTTC.

The genes are TRBV12-5 and TRBJ1-2, with 7 bases aligning to TRBD1. This CDR3 spans 15 amino acids. From germline, CDR1 is LGHNT and CDR2 FRNRAP. Trimming took 4 bases from V and 4 from J; bases not matched to a gene: 9. CDR3 loop: CASGSYGDRSYGYTF. The CDR3 coding sequence is TGTGCTAGTGGTTCGTACGGGGACAGAAGCTATGGCTACACCTTC.

On this clone itself: Germline and junction disagree at one end, which may indicate a read error. The chain joins TRBV9 to TRBJ2-1; weak D call: TRBD1 (6 bases). This CDR3 is 16 amino acids long. From germline, CDR1 is SGDLS and CDR2 YYNGEE. The CDR3 loop reads CASSVAPQGGYYEQFF. DNA of the CDR3: TGTGCCAGCAGCGTAGCCCCACAGGGTGGCTACTATGAGCAGTTCTTC. Using reference TRBV9 and TRBJ2-1 for the parts outside the CDR3, the full variable domain is DSGVTQTPKHLITATGQRVTLRCSPRSGDLSVYWYQQSLDQGLQFLIQYYNGEERAKGNILERFSAQQFPDLHSELNLSSLELGDSALYFCASSVAPQGGYYEQFFGPGTRLTVL.

This clone has a handful of counts. The V gene is TRBV2, the J gene TRBJ1-2; maybe TRBD1 (6 bases). The V gene lost 1 base and the J gene lost 6 bases, with 15 bases spanning the gap. CDR1 and CDR2 from the germline V gene are SNHLY and FYNNEI. CDR3 length: 15 amino acids. CDR3 loop: CASSEDRALYDGYTF. CDR3 nucleotide sequence: TGTGCCAGCAGTGAAGACAGGGCCCTCTATGATGGCTACACCTTC.

The chain links TRBV6-5 to TRBJ1-1, with D possibly TRBD1 on 5 matching bases. The CDR3 is 14 amino acids. CDR1 and CDR2 from the germline V gene are MNHEY and SVGAGI. Trimming took 5 bases from V and 5 from J, leaving 15 bases between them. The CDR3 region is CASSSWTGETEAFF. The CDR3 coding sequence is TGTGCCAGCAGTAGCTGGACGGGGGAAACTGAAGCTTTCTTT.

The chain combines TRBV5-5 with TRBJ1-5; D unclear. Trimming removed 2 bases at V and 3 bases at J, with 12 bases between. Germline V CDR1 and CDR2: SGHKS, YYEKEE (reference sequence). The CDR3 length is 15 residues. The CDR3 DNA reads as TGTGCCAGCAGCTTCACGGGCAGCCCCAATCAGCCCCAGCATTTT. Its protein is CASSFTGSPNQPQHF.

This chain links TRBV30 with TRBJ1-5, with a possible D match to TRBD1 (6 bases). There are 13 residues in the CDR3. The germline V and J ends were trimmed by 1 base and 5 bases, with 9 bases remaining between them. CDR1 is GTSNPN, CDR2 SVGIG, per germline (reference sequence). The CDR3 loop is CAWSAGADQPQHF. The CDR3 DNA follows: TGTGCCTGGAGTGCGGGGGCTGATCAGCCCCAGCATTTT.